The clone carrying this TCR beta chain was observed a few times. Antigen specificity is unknown. The record originates from a study of cytomegalovirus exposure and HLA in healthy donors. Researchers ran the PCR with 60 Vbeta and 13 Jbeta primers. Libraries were prepared by immunoSEQ multiplex PCR; TCRdb keeps only in-frame clonotypes and omits some of them. This table has under 250,000 clones, about 86% appearing once. The CDR3 sequence is 16 residues long. Germline assignment: CDR1 SGHAT and CDR2 FQNNGV. V lost 5 bases to trimming and J lost 0 bases, with 15 bases between them. Regarding the study as a whole: A later analysis linked a missense DCLRE1C variant to TCR beta V- and J-gene trimming. Earlier results showed most TCR beta V segments being productive about 87% or about 30% of the time. The authors excluded some V segments, including TRBV6-2 and TRBV6-3, as indistinguishable. The likely origin of a cluster of highly shared sequence variants was a sequencing artifact.

The source of this sequence is a woman aged 60-75 years in good health and CMV-seropositive. Input material: PBMCs. This chain connects TRBV11-2 to TRBJ2-3; TRBD2 might be the D (5 bases). For the CDR3, the DNA is TGTGCCAGCAGCCCCCGGAGCGGCATTAGCACAGATACGCAGTATTTT. Its protein product is CASSPRSGISTDTQYF. Complete variable domain (other parts from reference TRBV11-2 and TRBJ2-3): EAGVAQSPRYKIIEKRQSVAFWCNPISGHATLYWYQQILGQGPKLLIQFQNNGVVDDSQLPKDRFSAERLKGVDSTLKIQPAKLEDSAVYLCASSPRSGISTDTQYFGPGTRLTVL.